This TCR beta chain was observed in a study of T cell repertoires in cytomegalovirus infection. Looking at the study overall: Indicated by public TCR beta signatures were CMV infection and matching HLA type.

The V gene's germline CDR1 is MNHEY and CDR2 SMNVEV (reference sequence). Trimming removed 10 bases from V and 6 bases from J; junction bases left unmatched: 5. The CDR3 consists of 12 residues. TCRdb processed the reads anew with MiXCR; each CDR3 protein has one entry. The table has roughly 920,000 distinct CDR3 sequences, around 31% seen once; the top ten hold over 11%. This clonotype has a count of ten or more. Its antigen is currently unknown. The rearrangement joins TRBV27 to TRBJ1-4; 7 nucleotides agree with TRBD1. This specimen consisted of cultured CD8+ T cells from PBMCs, obtained from culture after CMV antigen stimulation. The TCR originated in a human donor in good health (CMV status not recorded). Some clones in this sample may be carry-over from other donors' samples. CDR3 loop: CATRGKYEKLFF. The CDR3 DNA reads TGTGCCACCAGGGGGAAGTATGAAAAACTGTTTTTT.